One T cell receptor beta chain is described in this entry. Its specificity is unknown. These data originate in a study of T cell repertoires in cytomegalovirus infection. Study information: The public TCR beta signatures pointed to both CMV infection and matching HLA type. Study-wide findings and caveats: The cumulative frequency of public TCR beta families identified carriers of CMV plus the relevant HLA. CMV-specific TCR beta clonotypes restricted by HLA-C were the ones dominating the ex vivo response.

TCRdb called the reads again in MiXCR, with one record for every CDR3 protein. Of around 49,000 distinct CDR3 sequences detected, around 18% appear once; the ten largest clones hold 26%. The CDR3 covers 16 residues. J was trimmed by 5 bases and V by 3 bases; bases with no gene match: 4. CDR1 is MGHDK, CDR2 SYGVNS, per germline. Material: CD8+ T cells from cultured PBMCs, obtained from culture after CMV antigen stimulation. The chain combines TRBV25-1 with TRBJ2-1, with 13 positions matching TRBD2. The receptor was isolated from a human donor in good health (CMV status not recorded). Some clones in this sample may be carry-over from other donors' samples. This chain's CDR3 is CASSDLGLAGDNEQFF. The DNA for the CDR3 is TGTGCCAGCAGTGACCTTGGACTAGCGGGGGACAATGAGCAGTTCTTC.